The 8 T cell receptor beta chains presented below share a single source sample, sequenced in a study of Graves' ophthalmopathy and Graves' hyperthyroidism. The authors amplified TCR beta CDR3 regions, and they did so from RNA transcripts for repertoire sequencing. HTBI primers served in a first-round RT-PCR, which a second-round multiplex PCR followed. TCRdb passed the multiplex PCR reads through MiXCR, listing each CDR3 protein once. This repertoire shows hundreds of thousands of distinct CDR3 sequences, around 21% found once; its top ten account for around 3.1%. Material: peripheral blood. The source is a woman between 18 and 29 years old with stable Graves' hyperthyroidism.

This clonotype was found many times. The gene calls are TRBV3-1 and TRBJ2-5, with D perhaps TRBD2 (6 bases). Germline CDR1 and CDR2: LGHDT and YNNKEL (reference sequence). This CDR3 has 15 residues. V was clipped by 4 bases and J by 4 bases, with 16 bases between them. The CDR3 is CASSPNPSAGETQYF. The CDR3 region has the DNA TGTGCCAGCAGCCCCAACCCTAGCGCGGGAGAGACCCAGTACTTC.

This clonotype was counted many times. V usage is TRBV2 and J usage is TRBJ1-6, with D maybe TRBD1 (5 bases). V lost 5 bases and J lost 11, with 16 bases in between. CDR3 length: 14 residues. Germline values: CDR1 SNHLY, CDR2 FYNNEI. In DNA, the CDR3 is TGTGCCAGCAGTAGGGACCGTCGAGGGGCACCCCTCCACTTT. It specifies CASSRDRRGAPLHF.

The sample holds many counts of this clonotype. J is TRBJ2-5 and V is TRBV6-1, with D unclear. V gave up 7 bases and J gave up 4 bases, with 7 bases separating them. This CDR3 has 11 amino acids. Germline V gives CDR1 MNHNS, CDR2 SASEGT. The CDR3 sequence is CASKIGETQYF. The CDR3 DNA reads TGTGCCAGCAAAATAGGAGAGACCCAGTACTTC.

The chain has TRBV11-1 and TRBJ1-5; 7 nucleotides agree with TRBD1. Germline assignment: CDR1 SGHAT and CDR2 FQDESV (reference sequence). The CDR3 has 16 residues. Losses at the gene ends were 1 base for V and 1 base for J; bases not matched to a gene: 4. The CDR3 DNA reads as TGTGCCAGCAGCTTAGTATCAGGGGGGAGCAATCAGCCCCAGCATTTT. It is translated as CASSLVSGGSNQPQHF.

Turning to this clonotype: A much larger clone lies a single base off, so this may be a read error. The CDR3 carries no conserved terminal phenylalanine or tryptophan, so it likely arises from a read error. The chain uses TRBV20-1 and TRBJ2-7; 13 bases are a match to TRBD2. The CDR3 has 17 residues. J gave up 3 bases and V 1 base, and 9 bases lay outside the gene matches. Germline V gene sequence: CDR1 DFQATT, CDR2 SNEGSKA (reference sequence). CDR3 DNA: TGCAGTGCTAGAGGGACTAGCGGGAGCCTAATCCACTACGAGCAGTACTAC. Translation: CSARGTSGSLIHYEQYY.

There are many counts of this clonotype. The chain links TRBV15 to TRBJ1-5; D remains unclear. There are 13 residues in the CDR3. V shed 1 base and J shed 6 bases, with 7 bases lying between them. CDR1 is LNHNV, CDR2 YYDKDF, per germline (reference sequence). The CDR3: CATSRGPGQPQHF. The DNA of the CDR3 is TGTGCCACCAGCAGAGGCCCCGGTCAGCCCCAGCATTTT.

This sequence joins TRBV30 and TRBJ1-2, with TRBD1 as a possible D gene (5 bases). CDR1 is GTSNPN and CDR2 is SVGIG in the germline V gene (reference sequence). Trimming left V 2 bases short and J 3 bases short, with 13 bases between. CDR3 length: 14 residues. The CDR3 is CAWSRTLTDYGYTF. The CDR3, as DNA: TGTGCCTGGAGTCGTACCCTGACAGACTATGGCTACACCTTC.

This clonotype was observed at least ten times. The rearrangement uses TRBV11-2 and TRBJ2-5, with 7 bases identical to TRBD1. In germline, CDR1 is SGHAT, CDR2 FQNNGV. The V gene end was trimmed by 1 base and the J gene end by 3 bases; junction bases not matched to a gene: 5. The CDR3 runs 15 residues. Written as DNA, the CDR3 is TGTGCCAGCAGCTTAGGTGGGACAGAGGAAGAGACCCAGTACTTC. It specifies CASSLGGTEEETQYF.